This T cell receptor beta chain was recorded in a study of blood T cell repertoires in COVID-19. About the research overall: The study drew acute and convalescent COVID-19 samples from the United States, Italy and Spain.

Assay used: immunoSEQ multiplex PCR; TCRdb lists only in-frame clones, some missing. The sample includes about 480,000 clones, roughly 90% of them seen just once. J gave up 5 bases and V 3 bases, and 7 bases lay outside the gene matches. The CDR3 covers 14 residues. Germline V gives CDR1 DFQATT, CDR2 SNEGSKA (reference sequence). Cohort allocation depended upon clinical history that participants reported. The specimen sequenced was PBMCs or T cells enriched from blood (not recorded which). The source is a woman between 35 and 50 years old who had recovered from COVID-19. The chain has TRBV20-1 and TRBJ2-7, with TRBD1 matching over 10 bases. CDR3 DNA sequence: TGCAGTGCTAGTTTGGGACAGGGGTCCCACGAGCAGTACTTC. Protein: CSASLGQGSHEQYF.